This T cell receptor beta chain was captured by sequencing in a study of T cell responses to AZD1222 COVID-19 vaccine. The method was immunoSEQ multiplex PCR; TCRdb's version includes in-frame clones alone and lacks a portion of them. The sample lists 150,000 to 200,000 clones, 88% seen once, with around 8% in the top ten. The CDR3 has 12 amino acids. Trimming took off 3 bases at V and 7 bases at J, with 9 bases between the two ends. The germline V gene encodes CDR1 SGHTA and CDR2 FQGNSA. As to this clone: Antigen unknown.

Whole-study findings and limits: In a largely white British group with more females than males, clonal diversity was possibly underestimated. Reportedly, nearly half of unique spike TCRs recognized epitopes outside B.1.351/B.1.1.7 mutations. Just a handful of AZD1222 recipients were seropositive at baseline.

Sequenced here: peripheral blood, sampled on day 0 of AZD1222 vaccination. The chain couples TRBV7-2 to TRBJ1-1; D uncertain. This TCR came from an adult in good health. CDR3 sequence: CASSLGRGEAFF. CDR3 nucleotides: TGTGCCAGCAGCTTGGGTCGGGGTGAAGCTTTCTTT.